The source of this T cell receptor beta chain is a study of blood T cell repertoires in COVID-19. Looking at the study overall: The United States, Italy and Spain were the sources of the acute and convalescent COVID-19 samples. The analysed material was cDNA or gDNA that came from T cells, B-cell-depleted T cells, or PBMCs.

As processed by the authors: Amplification of reference gene primers was used by the study to estimate nucleated cell counts. The data were produced by immunoSEQ multiplex PCR, yet TCRdb's version contains in-frame clones alone and is incomplete. V, J and clone size are those of that table, while D and trimming were read from the DNA. The data show about 130,000 clones, 75% to 90% seen once. This CDR3 has 13 residues. The V gene lost 7 bases and the J gene lost 8 bases, with 14 bases spanning the gap. The sequence was collected from a human donor in a cohort sampled during active COVID-19. The chain employs TRBV12-3 or TRBV12-4 and TRBJ1-4, with D tentatively TRBD1 (5 bases). Sequencing was performed on peripheral blood. This CDR3 is CASNADSGEKLFF. The CDR3 nucleotides are TGTGCCAGCAACGCAGACAGTGGGGAAAAACTGTTTTTT.